A single sample gave rise to the 27 T cell receptor beta chains below, sequenced in a study of T-cell memory formation after mild COVID-19 (dated by TCRdb to about 2021). The library was built by means of 5' RACE. Sequencer: Illumina NovaSeq 6000. The public reads were reprocessed in TCRdb via fastp at Q25 and MiXCR, keeping in-frame beta chains. Rows with a matching CDR3 protein are joined into one entry that keeps the most common DNA and genes. This sample holds approximately 400,000 distinct CDR3 sequences; roughly 18% were observed only once. About 22% of the sample rests with the top ten. Sequencing input: PBMCs or a T cell subset sorted from them (not recorded which). The receptors come from a man aged 18-30 years who had mild COVID-19 (a few samples of this study predate the infection). The sample titles of this study are shuffled in the database, so cell type and time point are left out; the donor was told from shared clones.

This clonotype came up a few times. This chain connects TRBV6-2 or TRBV6-3 to TRBJ1-6, with D possibly matching TRBD1 (6 bases). Per germline, CDR1 MNHEY and CDR2 SVGEGT. V was cut by 5 bases and J by 9 bases, with 23 bases left in between. This CDR3 has 17 residues. CDR3 coding DNA: TGTGCCAGCAGTCCCCACCGGGACACCTACCGGGGTTCACCCCTCCACTTT. This codes for CASSPHRDTYRGSPLHF.

V is TRBV18 and J is TRBJ1-5; TRBD1 matches 9 bases. V gave up 4 bases and J gave up 9 bases; unmatched junction bases: 10. The V gene's germline CDR1 is KGHSH and CDR2 LQKENI. CDR3 length equals 15 residues. The CDR3 reads CASSRETGGVAPQHF. In DNA, the CDR3 is TGTGCCAGCTCACGGGAGACAGGGGGGGTCGCGCCCCAGCATTTT.

This chain uses TRBV7-2 with TRBJ2-3; TRBD2 is a possible D gene (7 bases). The V and J ends lost 2 bases and 0 bases respectively, with 18 bases between them. This CDR3 is built from 18 residues. CDR1 and CDR2 (germline): SGHTA, FQGNSA. CDR3 in DNA: TGTGCCAGCAGCTTACGCCCGAGGGCGGGGGCCAGCACAGATACGCAGTATTTT. Translated: CASSLRPRAGASTDTQYF.

This chain uses TRBV2 with TRBJ2-7, with no clear D. Trimming stripped 7 bases from V and 2 bases from J, with 12 bases between. Germline V gene data show CDR1 as SNHLY and CDR2 as FYNNEI. This CDR3 spans 13 amino acids. CDR3 DNA sequence: TGTGCCAGCACTAGAGAAATGACCTACGAGCAGTACGTC. It encodes CASTREMTYEQYV.

The sample holds a few counts of this clonotype. The CDR3 region has the DNA TGTGCCAGCAGCTCGGACAGGGCGGGAGGCTACACCTTC. Its translation: CASSSDRAGGYTF. This sequence joins TRBV7-6 and TRBJ1-2; TRBD1 matches at 8 bases. This CDR3 has 13 amino acids. Germline loops: CDR1 SGHVS, CDR2 FNYEAQ. Unmatched junction bases numbered 6, after V lost 4 bases and J lost 8 bases. Using reference TRBV7-6 and TRBJ1-2 for the parts outside the CDR3, the full variable domain is GAGVSQSPRYKVTKRGQDVALRCDPISGHVSLYWYRQALGQGPEFLTYFNYEAQQDKSGLPNDRFSAERPEGSISTLTIQRTEQRDSAMYRCASSSDRAGGYTFGSGTRLTVV.

This clonotype appeared a few times. This chain links TRBV3-1 with TRBJ1-2; no definite D call. Germline assignment: CDR1 LGHDT and CDR2 YNNKEL (reference sequence). The CDR3 totals 14 residues. The ends were cut back, 0 bases at V and 8 bases at J, with 13 bases in the middle. CDR3 in amino acids: CASSQDPVAGGYTF. Written as DNA, the CDR3 is TGTGCCAGCAGCCAAGATCCGGTGGCGGGCGGCTACACCTTC.

The chain uses TRBV7-2 and TRBJ2-7; D might be TRBD2 (5 bases). The CDR3 is 12 residues long. Germline V gives CDR1 SGHTA, CDR2 FQGNSA. The V and J ends lost 6 bases and 7 bases respectively, with 13 bases between them. This CDR3 is CASRNIGVEQYF. CDR3 bases: TGTGCCAGCAGAAATATCGGGGTTGAGCAGTACTTC. The full variable domain, with the rest looked up from reference TRBV7-2 and TRBJ2-7, is GAGVSQSPSNKVTEKGKDVELRCDPISGHTALYWYRQSLGQGLEFLIYFQGNSAPDKSGLPSDRFSAERTGGSVSTLTIQRTQQEDSAVYLCASRNIGVEQYFGPGTRLTVT.

This clonotype was recorded a few times. CDR3 DNA sequence: TGTGCCAGCAGCTCAGGACAGGGGACTCTCTACGAGCAGTACGTC. Translating it yields CASSSGQGTLYEQYV. The V gene is TRBV12-3 or TRBV12-4, the J gene TRBJ2-7; 9 nucleotides agree with TRBD1. CDR3 length equals 15 residues. Germline trimming cut 6 bases from V and 3 bases from J; bases unmatched to any gene: 9.

The chain employs TRBV7-8 and TRBJ2-7; 12 bases map to TRBD2. V dropped 5 bases and J dropped 2; count of bases not matched to a gene: 10. The CDR3 consists of 17 residues. CDR1 and CDR2 from the germline V gene are SGHVS and FQNEAQ. The CDR3 sequence: CASSNTRLAGATYEQYV. For the CDR3, the DNA is TGTGCCAGCAGCAACACCAGACTAGCGGGGGCCACCTACGAGCAGTACGTC.

The CDR3 here is CASSFTSGGLDTQYF. Written as DNA, the CDR3 is TGTGCCAGCAGCTTTACTAGCGGGGGGTTAGATACGCAGTATTTT. The genes are TRBV11-2 and TRBJ2-3; 12 positions match TRBD2. With V trimmed by 3 bases and J by 5 bases, 3 bases remained unmatched. CDR1 and CDR2 (germline): SGHAT, FQNNGV. The CDR3 runs to 15 residues. The complete variable domain, with remaining parts taken from reference TRBV11-2 and TRBJ2-3, reads EAGVAQSPRYKIIEKRQSVAFWCNPISGHATLYWYQQILGQGPKLLIQFQNNGVVDDSQLPKDRFSAERLKGVDSTLKIQPAKLEDSAVYLCASSFTSGGLDTQYFGPGTRLTVL.

The rearrangement uses TRBV19 and TRBJ2-5; 11 bases fit TRBD2. Trimming at V came to 6 bases and at J to 2 bases, leaving 5 bases not matched to a gene. CDR3 length equals 15 residues. From germline, CDR1 is LNHDA and CDR2 SQIVND (reference sequence). The CDR3 DNA sequence: TGTGCCAGTAGCCCGGGACTAGCGGAACAAGAGACCCAGTACTTC. Its protein product is CASSPGLAEQETQYF.

This clonotype was seen more than once but under ten times. The J gene is TRBJ2-5, the V gene TRBV18; perhaps D is TRBD1 or TRBD2 (6 bases each). This CDR3 contains 15 residues. Trimming removed 2 bases from V and 2 bases from J, with 12 bases in between. The germline CDR1 and CDR2 sequences are KGHSH and LQKENI. CDR3 nucleotide sequence: TGTGCCAGCTCACCAGGGGGCGGAGGGCAAGAGACCCAGTACTTC. Translation: CASSPGGGGQETQYF.

There are a few counts of this clonotype. This chain uses TRBV4-3 with TRBJ2-1, with 7 bases identical to TRBD2. The CDR3 covers 14 residues. V lost 5 bases, J lost 3 bases, and 4 bases stayed unmatched. Germline CDR1 and CDR2: LGHNA and YSLEER. The CDR3 spells CASSIGGGYNEQFF. The CDR3 DNA is TGCGCCAGCAGCATAGGCGGGGGCTACAATGAGCAGTTCTTC.

V gene TRBV6-5 combines with J gene TRBJ2-5; 14 bases line up with TRBD2. With 5 bases clipped from V and 8 bases from J, the junction kept 7 bases outside the gene matches. This CDR3 has 15 residues. Germline V lookup: CDR1 MNHEY, CDR2 SVGAGI. The CDR3 sequence is CASSPKGTSGGTQYF. CDR3 DNA sequence: TGTGCCAGCAGTCCAAAAGGGACTAGCGGGGGCACCCAGTACTTC.

At least ten counts were recorded for this clonotype. The V and J genes are TRBV29-1 and TRBJ2-7, with D possibly matching TRBD2 (5 bases). The V gene's germline CDR1 is SQVTM and CDR2 ANQGSEA. The CDR3 totals 12 residues. V shed 1 base and J shed 4 bases, with 8 bases lying between them. The CDR3, as DNA: TGCAGCGTTGAAGGTTCGGGGTACGAGCAGTACTTC. As protein: CSVEGSGYEQYF.

This clonotype has more than one count but fewer than ten. The gene calls are TRBV3-1 and TRBJ2-1, with a weak D call TRBD2 (5 bases). This CDR3 contains 17 residues. Trimming removed 0 bases from V and 12 bases from J, with 24 bases in between. CDR1 is LGHDT and CDR2 is YNNKEL in the germline V gene (reference sequence). CDR3 protein: CASSQEPPGSRSGGQFF. The DNA for the CDR3 is TGTGCCAGCAGCCAAGAACCCCCTGGGTCCCGGTCCGGAGGGCAGTTCTTC.

This clonotype turned up a few times. V and J are TRBV11-2 and TRBJ2-1; D unclear. The CDR3 loop spans 12 amino acids. V lost 0 bases and J lost 8, with 5 bases in between. Germline V gene lookup returns CDR1 SGHAT and CDR2 FQNNGV. Here the CDR3 reads CASSLEAYEQFF. CDR3 nucleotides: TGTGCCAGCAGCTTAGAAGCTTATGAGCAGTTCTTC.

This clonotype has at least ten counts. The gene calls are TRBV7-2 and TRBJ1-2; 7 bases line up with TRBD1. V lost 7 bases and J lost 2; bases outside the gene matches: 10. Germline loops: CDR1 SGHTA, CDR2 FQGNSA. CDR3 length: 15 amino acids. The CDR3 DNA sequence: TGTGCCAGCACCAACACCCTACAGGGGAACTATGGCTACACCTTC. This gives the protein CASTNTLQGNYGYTF.

This clonotype was counted only a few times. The chain links TRBV27 to TRBJ1-6; no clear D gene. The germline V gene has CDR1 MNHEY and CDR2 SMNVEV (reference sequence). The CDR3 covers 14 residues. Trimming removed 3 bases at V and 5 bases at J, with 8 bases between. This CDR3 reads CASSFVRDNSPLHF. The CDR3 nucleotides read TGTGCCAGCAGTTTTGTTCGGGATAATTCACCCCTCCACTTT.

The V and J genes are TRBV20-1 and TRBJ1-1, with D uncertain. The germline CDR1 and CDR2 sequences are DFQATT and SNEGSKA (reference sequence). The CDR3 length is 14 residues. The ends were cut back, 6 bases at V and 1 base at J, with 15 bases in the middle. The CDR3, as DNA: TGCAGTGCCCCCTGGCTGAGCGAGAACACTGAAGCTTTCTTT. Translating it yields CSAPWLSENTEAFF.

This clonotype was seen a few times. The chain carries TRBV6-2 or TRBV6-3 and TRBJ2-5; tentative D call: TRBD2 (5 bases). Germline values: CDR1 MNHEY, CDR2 SVGEGT. The CDR3 has 13 residues. V lost 5 bases and J lost 2, with 9 bases in between. The CDR3 DNA reads TGTGCCAGCAGTAGACTATCTCAAGAGACCCAGTACTTC. Amino acids: CASSRLSQETQYF.

The genes are TRBV27 and TRBJ1-1; unclear D gene. This CDR3 has 14 amino acids. From germline, CDR1 is MNHEY and CDR2 SMNVEV (reference sequence). V lost 5 bases, J lost 1 base, and 11 bases lay in between. The CDR3 bases are TGTGCCAGCAGTCCGAGACTGGGGAACACTGAAGCTTTCTTT. Residues: CASSPRLGNTEAFF.

This chain uses TRBV11-1 with TRBJ2-7, with TRBD2 matching 8 bases. Germline V gene sequence: CDR1 SGHAT, CDR2 FQDESV (reference sequence). Trimming removed 5 bases from V and 4 bases from J; junction bases left unmatched: 4. The CDR3 extends over 13 amino acids. The CDR3 region is CASSRGGQYEQYF. In DNA form, the CDR3 reads TGTGCCAGCAGCCGGGGGGGCCAGTACGAGCAGTACTTC.

The rearrangement joins TRBV4-1 to TRBJ2-2; D is ambiguous. The V gene lost 5 bases and the J gene lost 1 base, with 11 bases spanning the gap. The germline V gene encodes CDR1 MGHRA and CDR2 YSYEKL. This CDR3 contains 15 residues. As DNA, the CDR3 is TGCGCCAGCAGCAACCGGGCCGAGAACACCGGGGAGCTGTTTTTT. This codes for CASSNRAENTGELFF.

In its sample, this clonotype was seen a few times. The chain has TRBV25-1 and TRBJ2-1; D is ambiguous. This CDR3 is 11 amino acids long. V was cut by 5 bases and J by 10 bases, with 9 bases left in between. The germline gives CDR1 MGHDK, CDR2 SYGVNS. CDR3 DNA: TGTGCCAGCAGTCATAACGGGGAGCAGTTCTTC. Translated: CASSHNGEQFF.

This clonotype occurred many times. This rearrangement joins TRBV6-5 to TRBJ2-1, with 13 bases fitting TRBD2. Germline V gene sequence: CDR1 MNHEY, CDR2 SVGAGI. Trimming took 5 bases from V and 10 from J; bases not matched to a gene: 8. CDR3 length: 15 residues. The CDR3, as DNA: TGTGCCAGCAGTCAAAGGACTAGCGGGGGAGTGGAGCAGTTCTTC. Translated, it gives CASSQRTSGGVEQFF.

The gene calls are TRBV6-2 or TRBV6-3 and TRBJ2-7, with 10 bases identical to TRBD2. The CDR3 consists of 13 residues. Germline assignment: CDR1 MNHEY and CDR2 SVGEGT. V gave up 5 bases and J gave up 3 bases; unmatched junction bases: 1. For the CDR3, the DNA is TGTGCCAGCAGTCGGACTAGCGGCTACGAGCAGTACTTC. Translating gives CASSRTSGYEQYF.